This record concerns one T cell receptor beta chain sequence. Its antigen is currently unknown. Trimming left V 2 bases short and J 0 bases short, with 15 bases between. This CDR3 has 17 amino acids. Germline V gene lookup returns CDR1 MNHEY and CDR2 SVGEGT. The record originates from a study of Ad26.COV2.S vaccination and SARS-CoV-2 variants. Study context: Donor got 5x10^10 or 1x10^11 viral particles of Ad26.COV2.S.

Study-level results: Vaccinees showed greater spike-specific TCR breadth than placebo recipients. Whether participants received vaccine or placebo, their non-spike TCR breadth was similar.

Treatment: some 20 received Ad26.COV2.S at low or high dose, single or two shots; roughly 5 received placebo; per-sample allocation not given. Day 63 after the first injection of vaccine or placebo was the sampling time. Recruitment in Boston yielded a donor of adult age, 18-55 years. Some clones are missing from TCRdb's copy, which holds only in-frame ones; the method was immunoSEQ multiplex PCR. The sample holds 350,000 to 500,000 clones, 85% to 90% seen once. The chain recombines TRBV6-2 or TRBV6-3 with TRBJ2-3; TRBD2 might be the D (6 bases). This clonotype originated in a person between 18 and 59 years old who received the Ad26.COV2.S COVID-19 vaccine or a placebo. The sequencing here drew on peripheral blood, taken in a trial of Ad26.COV2.S vaccine versus placebo. CDR3 DNA: TGTGCCAGCAGTTACCCCCTTCTAGCGAGTAGCACAGATACGCAGTATTTT. Protein product: CASSYPLLASSTDTQYF.